This T cell receptor beta chain was identified during a study of blood T cells in healthy people across ages. Primers used in a second PCR of roughly 6 to 11 cycles were a sample-barcoded 5' primer and a J-beta primer mix. TCRdb reprocessed the 5' RACE reads with MiXCR, giving one entry per CDR3 protein. The top ten hold 3% to 4% of the sample, which has a few hundred thousand distinct CDR3 sequences, about 28% seen once. The V gene end was trimmed by 1 base and the J gene end by 4 bases; junction bases not matched to a gene: 6. There are 17 residues in the CDR3. CDR1 and CDR2 (germline): SGHVS, FNYEAQ. This clonotype appeared a few times. These same data were also listed under a study on T cells of mothers and their children.

The chain employs TRBV7-6 and TRBJ2-2, with 10 bases lining up with TRBD2. The receptor was derived from a boy aged 2 to 10 in good health. What was sequenced was blood. The CDR3 DNA reads TGTGCCAGCAGCTTAGGGCTAGCGGGAGTAAGCACCGGGGAGCTGTTTTTT. It specifies CASSLGLAGVSTGELFF.